These 15 T cell receptor beta chains originate from one sample sequenced in a study of T cell responses to AZD1222 COVID-19 vaccine. The repertoire was sequenced with immunoSEQ multiplex PCR; TCRdb's copy has only in-frame clones and lacks some. The table lists about 130,000 clones, roughly nine tenths of them singletons. The source was peripheral blood, collected 28 days after the second AZD1222 dose. The receptors were sampled from an adult who received the AZD1222 COVID-19 vaccine.

The V call is TRBV7-2, the J call TRBJ1-2; D possibly corresponds to TRBD1 (5 bases). This CDR3 spans 14 amino acids. V was trimmed by 5 bases and J by 6 bases, leaving 16 bases between them. Germline CDR1 reads SGHTA; CDR2 reads FQGNSA. CDR3 protein: CASSRDPGGDGYTF. In nucleotides, the CDR3 is TGTGCCAGCAGCCGGGACCCCGGCGGTGATGGCTACACCTTC.

This clone was observed a handful of times. The chain combines TRBV5-6 with TRBJ1-2; 9 bases map to TRBD1. CDR3 size: 16 residues. Germline loops: CDR1 SGHDT, CDR2 YYEEEE. The J segment lost 4 bases and the V segment lost 1 base, leaving 8 bases of the junction unmatched. In DNA, the CDR3 is TGTGCCAGCAGCTTGTGGGGGGACAGGGCTGCCTATGGCTACACCTTC. This gives the protein CASSLWGDRAAYGYTF. The full variable domain, in which reference TRBV5-6 and TRBJ1-2 provide the parts outside the CDR3, is DAGVTQSPTHLIKTRGQQVTLRCSPKSGHDTVSWYQQALGQGPQFIFQYYEEEERQRGNFPDRFSGHQFPNYSSELNVNALLLGDSALYLCASSLWGDRAAYGYTFGSGTRLTVV.

This chain joins TRBV4-1 and TRBJ2-7; 8 nucleotides match TRBD1. Germline CDR1 and CDR2: MGHRA and YSYEKL. The trim removed 1 base at V and 7 bases at J, leaving 6 bases unmatched. The CDR3 loop spans 14 amino acids. Here the CDR3 reads CASSQAGTGVEQYF. CDR3 sequence (DNA): TGCGCCAGCAGCCAAGCAGGGACAGGTGTTGAGCAGTACTTC.

The chain couples TRBV29-1 to TRBJ1-5; TRBD1 is a possible D gene (6 bases). The V end was cut by 5 bases, the J end by 3 bases, with 11 bases between. The CDR3 extends over 13 amino acids. The germline V gene has CDR1 SQVTM and CDR2 ANQGSEA. This CDR3 reads CSVSGQPNQPQHF. For the CDR3, the DNA is TGCAGCGTTTCCGGACAGCCCAATCAGCCCCAGCATTTT.

This clone was observed a single time. The chain is built from TRBV11-2 and TRBJ2-5, with a weak D call TRBD2 (6 bases). There are 14 residues in the CDR3. Trimming left V 0 bases short and J 7 bases short, with 12 bases between. Germline V gives CDR1 SGHAT, CDR2 FQNNGV. CDR3 nucleotide sequence: TGTGCCAGCAGCTTAGAGGCGGGACCCGCGACCCAGTACTTC. Protein: CASSLEAGPATQYF. Supplemented by reference TRBV11-2 and TRBJ2-5, the full variable domain reads EAGVAQSPRYKIIEKRQSVAFWCNPISGHATLYWYQQILGQGPKLLIQFQNNGVVDDSQLPKDRFSAERLKGVDSTLKIQPAKLEDSAVYLCASSLEAGPATQYFGPGTRLLVL.

V gene TRBV7-9 combines with J gene TRBJ1-2, with D unclear. Between the trimmed V and J ends, which lost 3 bases and 2 bases, there was a span of 7 bases. Germline values: CDR1 SEHNR, CDR2 FQNEAQ (reference sequence). The CDR3 loop spans 13 amino acids. The CDR3 reads CASSFRTNYGYTF. CDR3 DNA: TGTGCCAGCAGCTTTAGAACCAACTATGGCTACACCTTC.

This chain joins TRBV5-1 and TRBJ2-7; D is undetermined. The CDR3 is 14 residues long. V lost 3 bases and J lost 1, with 11 bases in between. Per the germline V gene, CDR1 is SGHRS and CDR2 is YFSETQ. The CDR3 DNA reads TGCGCCAGCAGCTCCGCGGACGGATCCTACGAGCAGTACTTC. This sequence encodes CASSSADGSYEQYF.

The chain uses TRBV19 and TRBJ1-2; D is undetermined. CDR1 and CDR2 from the germline V gene are LNHDA and SQIVND (reference sequence). V was cut by 7 bases and J by 8 bases, with 20 bases left in between. The CDR3 extends over 14 amino acids. CDR3 in DNA: TGTGCCAGTACCCGAACCCAGGCGGTTAGGGGCTACACCTTC. Translation: CASTRTQAVRGYTF.

The chain uses TRBV9 and TRBJ2-5; 8 nucleotides line up with TRBD2. This CDR3 contains 13 residues. CDR1 and CDR2 from the germline V gene are SGDLS and YYNGEE. V gave up 4 bases and J gave up 4 bases; unmatched junction bases: 3. The DNA for the CDR3 is TGTGCCAGCAGCCCTAGCGGGTCAGAGACCCAGTACTTC. Translating it yields CASSPSGSETQYF.

The chain carries TRBV13 and TRBJ1-2; tentatively, D is TRBD1 (6 bases). Deletions cut 5 bases from V and 5 bases from J, with 15 bases between. The CDR3 spans 14 residues. Germline V CDR1 and CDR2: PRHDT, FYEKMQ (reference sequence). DNA of the CDR3: TGTGCCAGCAGCCGCCCGGACAGCCTTTATGGCTACACCTTC. This codes for CASSRPDSLYGYTF. The whole variable domain, remainder taken from reference TRBV13 and TRBJ1-2, is AAGVIQSPRHLIKEKRETATLKCYPIPRHDTVYWYQQGPGQDPQFLISFYEKMQSDKGSIPDRFSAQQFSDYHSELNMSSLELGDSALYFCASSRPDSLYGYTFGSGTRLTVV.

The sample holds a few counts of this clone. CDR3 in amino acids: CASSQDGTGPYGYTF. The CDR3 coding sequence is TGCGCCAGCAGCCAAGATGGGACAGGACCCTATGGCTACACCTTC. This chain uses TRBV4-3 with TRBJ1-2, with TRBD1 matching over 8 bases. J lost 4 bases, V lost 0 bases, and 4 bases had no gene match. Per the germline V gene, CDR1 is LGHNA and CDR2 is YSLEER. The length of the CDR3 is 15 residues.

The rearrangement joins TRBV5-5 to TRBJ2-6, with D possibly matching TRBD1 (6 bases). The CDR3 is 17 amino acids. The germline CDR1 and CDR2 sequences are SGHKS and YYEKEE (reference sequence). V was clipped by 0 bases and J by 0 bases, with 10 bases between them. The CDR3 protein is CASSLAAGASGANVLTF. CDR3 bases: TGTGCCAGCAGCTTGGCGGCAGGGGCCTCTGGGGCCAACGTCCTGACTTTC.

This sequence joins TRBV5-4 and TRBJ1-2; D gene ambiguous. The CDR3 runs to 16 residues. The V end was cut by 0 bases, the J end by 8 bases, with 20 bases between. Germline CDR1 reads SGHNT; CDR2 reads YYREEE (reference sequence). The CDR3 DNA sequence: TGTGCCAGCAGCTTGGTCCCGGGAGCAAGAGCGGAGGGCTACACCTTC. Its protein is CASSLVPGARAEGYTF.

This clone was seen just once. This chain uses TRBV5-6 with TRBJ2-7; no reliable D call. The CDR3 length is 13 residues. V lost 4 bases and J lost 7, with 15 bases in between. Germline CDR1 and CDR2: SGHDT and YYEEEE. DNA of the CDR3: TGTGCCAGCAGCGTCCAGCTCTATTCTGAGCAGTACTTC. Residues: CASSVQLYSEQYF.

The chain combines TRBV6-1 with TRBJ1-5; D is unclear. The germline V gene has CDR1 MNHNS and CDR2 SASEGT. CDR3 length equals 14 residues. Trimming took off 1 base at V and 11 bases at J, with 15 bases between the two ends. The CDR3 sequence: CASSEDTPRWAQHF. CDR3 nucleotide sequence: TGTGCCAGCAGTGAAGACACTCCTAGGTGGGCCCAGCATTTT.